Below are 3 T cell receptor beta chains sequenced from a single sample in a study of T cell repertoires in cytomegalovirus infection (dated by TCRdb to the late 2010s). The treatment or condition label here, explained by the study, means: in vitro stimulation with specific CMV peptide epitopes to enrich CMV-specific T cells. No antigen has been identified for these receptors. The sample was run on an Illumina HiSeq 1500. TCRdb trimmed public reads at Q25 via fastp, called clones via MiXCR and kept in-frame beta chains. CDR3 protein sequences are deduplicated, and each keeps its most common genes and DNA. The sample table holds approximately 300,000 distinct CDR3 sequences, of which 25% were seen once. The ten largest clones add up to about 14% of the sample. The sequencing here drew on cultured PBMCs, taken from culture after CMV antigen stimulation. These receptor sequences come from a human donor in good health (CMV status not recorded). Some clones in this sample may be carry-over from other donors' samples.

In nucleotides, the CDR3 is TGTGCCAGTAGTAACCGGGACAGCACAGGGGAGCAGTACTTC. Protein: CASSNRDSTGEQYF. This chain connects TRBV19 to TRBJ2-7; 7 bases map to TRBD1. Per germline, CDR1 LNHDA and CDR2 SQIVND (reference sequence). This CDR3 has 14 residues. The V and J ends lost 4 bases and 7 bases, in that order; junction bases with no gene match: 10.

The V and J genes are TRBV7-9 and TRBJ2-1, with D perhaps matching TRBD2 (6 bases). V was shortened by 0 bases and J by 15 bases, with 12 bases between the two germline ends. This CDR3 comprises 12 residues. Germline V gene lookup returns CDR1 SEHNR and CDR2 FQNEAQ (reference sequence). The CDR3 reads CASSLAGGSRFF. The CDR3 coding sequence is TGTGCCAGCAGCTTAGCGGGAGGTAGTCGGTTCTTC.

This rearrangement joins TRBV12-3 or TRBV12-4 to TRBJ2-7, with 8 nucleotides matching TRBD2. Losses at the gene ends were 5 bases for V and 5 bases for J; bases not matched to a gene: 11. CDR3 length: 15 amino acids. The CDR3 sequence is CASSAAGAPLNEQYF. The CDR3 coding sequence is TGTGCCAGCAGTGCAGCGGGAGCTCCCTTGAACGAGCAGTACTTC.